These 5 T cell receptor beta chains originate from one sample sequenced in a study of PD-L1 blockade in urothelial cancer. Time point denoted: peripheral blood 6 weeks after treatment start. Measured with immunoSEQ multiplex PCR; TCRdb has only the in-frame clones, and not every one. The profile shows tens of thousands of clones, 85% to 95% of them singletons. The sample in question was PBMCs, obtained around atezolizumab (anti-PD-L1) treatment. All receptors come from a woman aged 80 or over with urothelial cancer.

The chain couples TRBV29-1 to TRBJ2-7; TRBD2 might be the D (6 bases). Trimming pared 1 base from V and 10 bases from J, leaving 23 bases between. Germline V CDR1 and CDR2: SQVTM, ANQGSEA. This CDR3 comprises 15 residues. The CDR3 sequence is CSVEVVKETGVEQYF. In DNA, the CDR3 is TGCAGCGTTGAAGTAGTGAAAGAGACGGGGGTAGAACAGTACTTC.

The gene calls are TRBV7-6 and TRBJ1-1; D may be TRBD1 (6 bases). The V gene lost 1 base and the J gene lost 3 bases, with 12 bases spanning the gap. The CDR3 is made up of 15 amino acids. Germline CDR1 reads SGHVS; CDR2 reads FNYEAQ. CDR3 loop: CASSLGAGVYTEAFF. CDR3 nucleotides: TGTGCCAGCAGCTTAGGAGCAGGGGTCTACACTGAAGCTTTCTTT.

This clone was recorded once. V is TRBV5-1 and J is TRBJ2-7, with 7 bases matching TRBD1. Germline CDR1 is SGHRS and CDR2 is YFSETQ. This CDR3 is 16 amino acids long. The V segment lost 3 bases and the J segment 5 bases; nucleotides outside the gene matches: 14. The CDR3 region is CASSSGTGTEINEQYF. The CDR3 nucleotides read TGCGCCAGCAGCTCGGGGACGGGGACAGAAATAAACGAGCAGTACTTC.

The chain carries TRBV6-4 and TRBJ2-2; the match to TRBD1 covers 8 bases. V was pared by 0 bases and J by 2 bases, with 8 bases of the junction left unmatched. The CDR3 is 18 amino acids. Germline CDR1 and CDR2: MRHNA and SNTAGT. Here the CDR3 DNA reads TGTGCCAGCAGTGACTCCGGACAGGGAGTGGGAAACACCGGGGAGCTGTTTTTT. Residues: CASSDSGQGVGNTGELFF.

The CDR3 is CASRWGQNYGYTF. The CDR3 nucleotides read TGTGCCAGCAGGTGGGGGCAGAATTATGGCTACACCTTC. This chain links TRBV5-4 with TRBJ1-2; weak D call: TRBD1 (6 bases). The CDR3 has 13 residues. V was shortened by 5 bases and J by 5 bases, with 13 bases between the two germline ends. Germline V gene data show CDR1 as SGHNT and CDR2 as YYREEE (reference sequence).